The source of this TCR beta chain is a study of blood T cells in healthy people across ages. About the research overall: Researchers report that template switching captured about one barcoded beta molecule per two T cells.

V dropped 2 bases and J dropped 4 bases, with 8 bases sitting between them. CDR3 length: 13 residues. Germline CDR1 and CDR2: SGHTA and FQGTGA. Through a sample-barcoded 5' primer and a J-beta primer mix, a second PCR was run for roughly 7 to 12 cycles. Every sample gave at least 2.5 million paired-end reads containing CDR3. A single record per CDR3 protein comes from TCRdb applying MiXCR to the 5' RACE reads. The data show about 1.6 million distinct CDR3 sequences, approximately 32% seen once. V gene TRBV7-3 combines with J gene TRBJ2-5; D is unclear. The material sequenced was blood. The TCR was taken from a woman aged 30 to 39 in good health. CDR3 in amino acids: CASSLLPGETQYF. CDR3 sequence (DNA): TGTGCCAGCAGCTTATTGCCAGGAGAGACCCAGTACTTC. The full variable domain, its missing parts supplied by reference TRBV7-3 and TRBJ2-5, is GAGVSQTPSNKVTEKGKYVELRCDPISGHTALYWYRQSLGQGPEFLIYFQGTGAADDSGLPNDRFFAVRPEGSVSTLKIQRTERGDSAVYLCASSLLPGETQYFGPGTRLLVL.